The 3 T cell receptor beta chains presented below share a single source sample, sequenced in a study of CDR3 diversity in severe acne. TCRdb independently ran MiXCR on the PCR reads; one entry per CDR3 protein. The sample has over 100,000 distinct CDR3 sequences, roughly half seen once. Source material: blood. The source is a male donor with acne.

Relative to its sample, this clonotype is medium-sized. CDR3: CSAPGEANYEQYF. DNA for the CDR3: TGCAGTGCTCCTGGAGAAGCTAACTACGAGCAGTACTTC. This sequence joins TRBV20-1 and TRBJ2-7; the D is unclear. This CDR3 is built from 13 residues. Deletions cut 5 bases from V and 3 bases from J, with 14 bases between. Germline CDR1 DFQATT, CDR2 SNEGSKA (reference sequence).

The J gene is TRBJ2-5, the V gene TRBV7-2, with no clear D. The CDR3 consists of 12 residues. Trimming took off 3 bases at V and 4 bases at J, with 6 bases between the two ends. Germline V lookup: CDR1 SGHTA, CDR2 FQGNSA. For the CDR3, the DNA is TGTGCCAGCAGCTTTAACGGAGAGACCCAGTACTTC. This codes for CASSFNGETQYF.

The gene calls are TRBV2 and TRBJ1-1; 7 bases match TRBD1. The CDR3 extends over 15 amino acids. V gave up 6 bases and J gave up 0 bases; unmatched junction bases: 7. Germline loops: CDR1 SNHLY, CDR2 FYNNEI. The CDR3 sequence: CASRLEGQMNTEAFF. The CDR3 DNA follows: TGTGCCAGCAGGTTAGAGGGACAGATGAACACTGAAGCTTTCTTT.